The 28 T cell receptor beta chains below were found in one sample sequenced in a study of low-dose radiotherapy and immunotherapy resistance in tumors. As for time point: after trial treatment. Treatment given: LDRT plus nivolumab, ipilimumab, low-dose cyclophosphamide and aspirin (RACIN trial). cDNA synthesis used a TRAV/TRBV-specific primer set for both chains. The authors amplified TCRs for about 20 PCR cycles with a constant-region primer and a V-primer adapter. TCRdb itself ran the reads through MiXCR, one entry per CDR3 protein. Found here are about 58,000 distinct CDR3 sequences, 20% to 25% of them singletons; the top ten hold 6.7%. Sequencing used PBMCs, obtained after low-dose radiotherapy plus immunotherapy. All receptors come from a male donor with prostate cancer.

To note about this clonotype: A far more abundant clone sits one base away, making this likely a read error. V gene TRBV27 combines with J gene TRBJ2-1, with D perhaps being TRBD1 or TRBD2 (6 bases each). The CDR3 loop spans 14 amino acids. Looked up from germline, CDR1 is MNHEY and CDR2 is SMNVEV (reference sequence). V lost 6 bases and J lost 10, with 19 bases in between. The CDR3 sequence is CASRAAGGSYEQFF. The CDR3 nucleotides are TGTGCCAGCAGAGCGGCCGGGGGCTCCTACGAGCAGTTCTTC.

This clonotype occurred many times. The genes are TRBV5-1 and TRBJ2-3; the match to TRBD1 covers 9 bases. V dropped 4 bases and J dropped 9; count of bases not matched to a gene: 15. CDR1 is SGHRS and CDR2 is YFSETQ in the germline V gene. The CDR3 covers 16 residues. In nucleotides, the CDR3 is TGCGCCAGCAGCCTGACCGGGACAGGGACACTACAGACGCAGTATTTT. Its translation: CASSLTGTGTLQTQYF.

The chain carries TRBV6-5 and TRBJ2-7, with a tentative D call TRBD1 (6 bases). The germline V gene encodes CDR1 MNHEY and CDR2 SVGAGI. V was pared by 0 bases and J by 1 base, with 10 bases between. The CDR3 is 15 residues long. CDR3 loop: CASSYSRDNSYEQYF. The CDR3 DNA reads as TGTGCCAGCAGTTACTCCCGGGACAATTCCTACGAGCAGTACTTC.

This clonotype was found many times. The V and J genes are TRBV6-2 or TRBV6-3 and TRBJ2-1, with 15 bases fitting TRBD2. Germline values: CDR1 MNHEY, CDR2 SVGEGT. The CDR3 consists of 16 residues. With V trimmed by 6 bases and J by 8 bases, 8 bases remained unmatched. The CDR3 DNA reads as TGTGCCAGCAGGATACAGAGGACTAGCGGGAGGGATGAGCAGTTCTTC. Its translation: CASRIQRTSGRDEQFF.

This clonotype was picked up many times. CDR3 protein: CASSRYSIPGRKANEQFF. Here the CDR3 DNA reads TGTGCCAGCAGCCGATACAGTATCCCGGGACGTAAGGCCAATGAGCAGTTCTTC. This chain links TRBV7-2 with TRBJ2-1; D may be TRBD1 or TRBD2 (5 bases each). Trimming removed 5 bases from V and 6 bases from J, with 26 bases in between. Germline V gives CDR1 SGHTA, CDR2 FQGNSA. The CDR3 consists of 18 residues.

This clonotype was detected ten times or more. V gene TRBV10-2 combines with J gene TRBJ2-3; the match to TRBD2 covers 10 bases. V was pared by 7 bases and J by 1 base, with 2 bases of the junction left unmatched. The CDR3 contains 14 residues. In germline, CDR1 is WSHSY, CDR2 SAAADI. The CDR3 region is CASILAGGTDTQYF. CDR3 nucleotide sequence: TGCGCCAGCATTCTAGCGGGAGGCACAGATACGCAGTATTTT.

At least ten counts were recorded for this clonotype. The gene calls are TRBV5-5 and TRBJ2-2; D gene ambiguous. Germline-derived CDR1 and CDR2 are SGHKS and YYEKEE (reference sequence). CDR3 size: 15 residues. V was cut by 4 bases and J by 7 bases, with 17 bases left in between. CDR3: CASSPNIGSSGELFF. The CDR3 nucleotides are TGTGCCAGCAGCCCGAACATCGGGTCTAGCGGGGAGCTGTTTTTT.

This clonotype has ten or more counts. This chain links TRBV7-2 with TRBJ2-5; D gene unclear. This CDR3 comprises 13 residues. The germline V gene encodes CDR1 SGHTA and CDR2 FQGNSA. Trimming removed 1 base from V and 5 bases from J, with 8 bases in between. CDR3 amino acids: CASSLGERETQYF. As DNA, the CDR3 is TGTGCCAGCAGCTTAGGAGAGAGGGAGACCCAGTACTTC. The full variable domain, in which reference TRBV7-2 and TRBJ2-5 provide the parts outside the CDR3, is GAGVSQSPSNKVTEKGKDVELRCDPISGHTALYWYRQSLGQGLEFLIYFQGNSAPDKSGLPSDRFSAERTGGSVSTLTIQRTQQEDSAVYLCASSLGERETQYFGPGTRLLVL.

Regarding this clonotype: This sequence is one base from a far larger clone and is likely a read error. This chain uses TRBV7-2 with TRBJ2-1, with unresolved D. V lost 4 bases, J lost 10 bases, and 11 bases lay in between. This CDR3 region has 12 residues. Germline values: CDR1 SGHTA, CDR2 FQGNSA. The CDR3 here is CASSSSYYEQFF. The CDR3 region has the DNA TGTGCCAGCAGCTCTTCCTACTACGAGCAGTTCTTC.

The rearrangement joins TRBV7-2 to TRBJ1-1; D remains ambiguous. The CDR3 extends over 13 amino acids. Germline assignment: CDR1 SGHTA and CDR2 FQGNSA. V lost 1 base and J lost 6, with 9 bases in between. The CDR3 reads CASSLGAPAEAFF. Written as DNA, the CDR3 is TGTGCCAGCAGCTTAGGGGCGCCCGCTGAAGCTTTCTTT.

This clonotype was observed many times. The chain has TRBV14 and TRBJ2-7, with a possible D match to TRBD1 (5 bases). Germline V gene lookup returns CDR1 SGHDN and CDR2 FVKESK. There are 13 residues in the CDR3. With 3 bases removed from V and 2 bases from J, the gap between germline ends came to 8 bases. The DNA for the CDR3 is TGTGCCAGCAGCCAGACAGCACCCTACGAGCAGTACTTC. Translating it yields CASSQTAPYEQYF. Full variable domain (remainder filled in from reference TRBV14 and TRBJ2-7): EAGVTQFPSHSVIEKGQTVTLRCDPISGHDNLYWYRRVMGKEIKFLLHFVKESKQDESGMPNNRFLAERTGGTYSTLKVQPAELEDSGVYFCASSQTAPYEQYFGPGTRLTVT.

This clonotype was observed at least ten times. V gene TRBV20-1 combines with J gene TRBJ1-6, with D possibly matching TRBD1 (6 bases). Deletions cut 3 bases from V and 7 bases from J, with 19 bases between. The CDR3 is 16 amino acids. Germline CDR1 is DFQATT and CDR2 is SNEGSKA (reference sequence). CDR3: CSARVLQEGVNSPLHF. CDR3 coding DNA: TGCAGTGCTAGGGTGTTGCAGGAGGGGGTGAATTCACCCCTCCACTTT.

This clonotype occurred many times. The chain couples TRBV20-1 to TRBJ2-4, with 7 positions matching TRBD1. The CDR3 contains 13 residues. Germline CDR1 reads DFQATT; CDR2 reads SNEGSKA (reference sequence). V was pared by 0 bases and J by 7 bases, with 3 bases of the junction left unmatched. The CDR3 sequence: CSARETGLNIQYF. The CDR3 DNA is TGCAGTGCTAGAGAGACAGGGTTGAACATTCAGTACTTC.

The chain recombines TRBV6-2 or TRBV6-3 with TRBJ1-5; the D gene is possibly TRBD1 (6 bases). Looked up from germline, CDR1 is MNHEY and CDR2 is SVGEGT. Trimming took 5 bases from V and 6 from J, leaving 17 bases between them. The CDR3 is made up of 15 amino acids. The CDR3: CASSEMGARGQPQHF. The CDR3 DNA sequence: TGTGCCAGCAGTGAAATGGGGGCGCGGGGTCAGCCCCAGCATTTT.

This clonotype was counted at least ten times. V and J are TRBV5-1 and TRBJ2-5; TRBD2 might be the D (6 bases). The CDR3 loop spans 15 amino acids. The V end lost 4 bases, the J end lost 3 bases, and 16 bases lay between the germline ends. Germline assignment: CDR1 SGHRS and CDR2 YFSETQ. In DNA form, the CDR3 reads TGCGCCAGCAGCGTGGTGGCAGGAGGGGAAGAGACCCAGTACTTC. Protein: CASSVVAGGEETQYF.

This clonotype was seen at least ten times. The chain joins TRBV2 to TRBJ2-7; the D gene is possibly TRBD1 (6 bases). V shed 6 bases and J shed 11 bases, with 14 bases lying between them. Germline assignment: CDR1 SNHLY and CDR2 FYNNEI. This CDR3 spans 11 amino acids. CDR3: CASRNRDNKYF. In DNA, the CDR3 is TGTGCCAGCAGGAACCGGGACAACAAGTACTTC.

This clonotype was counted at least ten times. The chain employs TRBV29-1 and TRBJ2-7; 8 bases map to TRBD2. The V segment lost 4 bases and the J segment 5 bases; nucleotides outside the gene matches: 7. The CDR3 loop spans 13 amino acids. CDR1 and CDR2 (germline): SQVTM, ANQGSEA. CDR3 sequence (DNA): TGCAGCGTTGTTCATAGCGGGACCAACGAGCAGTACTTC. This sequence encodes CSVVHSGTNEQYF.

The sample holds many counts of this clonotype. The chain links TRBV12-3 or TRBV12-4 to TRBJ2-1; TRBD2 agrees at 9 bases. CDR3 length: 17 amino acids. With 2 bases clipped from V and 4 bases from J, the junction kept 9 bases outside the gene matches. The CDR3 here is CASSLLGREGPYNEQFF. The CDR3 DNA reads TGTGCCAGCAGTTTATTGGGGCGGGAGGGCCCATACAATGAGCAGTTCTTC.

This clonotype was observed many times. In DNA, the CDR3 is TGTGCCAGCAGCCCGACTAGTTCGATAGAGACCCAGTACTTC. Amino acid sequence: CASSPTSSIETQYF. The rearrangement joins TRBV9 to TRBJ2-5; D may be TRBD2 (6 bases). V lost 4 bases to trimming and J lost 4 bases, with 14 bases between them. The length of the CDR3 is 14 residues. Germline lookup yields CDR1 SGDLS and CDR2 YYNGEE.

Many counts were recorded for this clonotype. The J gene is TRBJ1-1, the V gene TRBV7-9; D not certain. V was trimmed by 5 bases and J by 10 bases, leaving 26 bases between them. Germline V gene sequence: CDR1 SEHNR, CDR2 FQNEAQ (reference sequence). CDR3 size: 16 residues. CDR3 in DNA: TGTGCCAGCAGCCGCTTATCTACAAGGAGGGTCTACCGAGCTTTCTTT. Its translation: CASSRLSTRRVYRAFF.

On this clonotype itself: A far larger clone is only one base removed, so a read error is likely. This chain connects TRBV15 to TRBJ2-1, with D unclear. V was pared by 0 bases and J by 10 bases, with 7 bases between. The CDR3 covers 12 residues. Germline CDR1 LNHNV, CDR2 YYDKDF (reference sequence). The CDR3, as DNA: TGTGCCACCAGCAGAGATCTGTACGAGCAGTTCTTC. This sequence encodes CATSRDLYEQFF.

This sequence joins TRBV6-1 and TRBJ2-7, with D uncertain. Trimming pared 6 bases from V and 2 bases from J, leaving 11 bases between. Germline V gives CDR1 MNHNS, CDR2 SASEGT. The CDR3 covers 13 residues. Here the CDR3 DNA reads TGTGCCAGCAGCCGAACCTTAGCCTACGAGCAGTACGTC. Residues: CASSRTLAYEQYV.

This clonotype was recorded many times. The V gene is TRBV20-1, the J gene TRBJ2-7; no clear D. Germline CDR1 is DFQATT and CDR2 is SNEGSKA (reference sequence). With 3 bases removed from V and 0 bases from J, the gap between germline ends came to 6 bases. CDR3 length: 12 residues. This chain's CDR3 is CSASLSSYEQYF. In DNA, the CDR3 is TGCAGTGCTAGTCTCAGCTCCTACGAGCAGTACTTC.

The chain recombines TRBV3-1 with TRBJ1-1, with D perhaps matching TRBD1 (5 bases). The length of the CDR3 is 14 residues. CDR1 is LGHDT, CDR2 YNNKEL, per germline (reference sequence). Deletions cut 3 bases from V and 6 bases from J, with 14 bases between. The CDR3 nucleotides read TGTGCCAGCAGCCACTCGGGCGGGGCGGCTGAAGCTTTCTTT. Its protein is CASSHSGGAAEAFF.

This clonotype showed up just once. The gene calls are TRBV5-1 and TRBJ2-1; 7 nucleotides match TRBD2. Germline V CDR1 and CDR2: SGHRS, YFSETQ. The CDR3 is made up of 14 amino acids. Unmatched junction bases numbered 2, after V lost 0 bases and J lost 5 bases. The CDR3, as DNA: TGCGCCAGCAGCTTGGGACTAGCCCACAATGAGCAGTTCTTC. Its translation is CASSLGLAHNEQFF. The entire variable domain, with the rest obtained from reference TRBV5-1 and TRBJ2-1, is as follows: KAGVTQTPRYLIKTRGQQVTLSCSPISGHRSVSWYQQTPGQGLQFLFEYFSETQRNKGNFPGRFSGRQFSNSRSEMNVSTLELGDSALYLCASSLGLAHNEQFFGPGTRLTVL.

About this clonotype: A far larger clone is one base from this, pointing to a likely read error. This CDR3 is CASSDALPLAGSYEQFF. CDR3 nucleotide sequence: TGTGCCAGCAGCGACGCCTTACCACTAGCGGGGTCCTACGAGCAGTTCTTC. The rearrangement joins TRBV3-1 to TRBJ2-1; 10 positions agree with TRBD2. Germline trimming cut 5 bases from V and 10 bases from J; bases unmatched to any gene: 17. CDR1 LGHDT and CDR2 YNNKEL come from the germline V gene (reference sequence). This CDR3 spans 17 amino acids.

This clonotype was observed many times. V usage is TRBV28 and J usage is TRBJ1-2, with D hard to call. Per the germline V gene, CDR1 is MDHEN and CDR2 is SYDVKM. V was trimmed by 6 bases and J by 7 bases, leaving 9 bases between them. CDR3 length: 11 amino acids. CDR3 residues: CASRRMGGYTF. The DNA for the CDR3 is TGTGCCAGCAGAAGGATGGGTGGCTACACCTTC.

Regarding this clonotype: With a far larger clone one base away, a read error is the likely cause. The V gene is TRBV29-1, the J gene TRBJ2-1; TRBD2 matches at 9 bases. V shed 4 bases and J 10 bases; nucleotides not matched to a gene: 5. Germline V gene sequence: CDR1 SQVTM, CDR2 ANQGSEA. The CDR3 is 12 residues long. CDR3 nucleotides: TGCAGCGTTGGCGGGGGGGCGCGGGAGCAGTTCTTC. As protein: CSVGGGAREQFF.